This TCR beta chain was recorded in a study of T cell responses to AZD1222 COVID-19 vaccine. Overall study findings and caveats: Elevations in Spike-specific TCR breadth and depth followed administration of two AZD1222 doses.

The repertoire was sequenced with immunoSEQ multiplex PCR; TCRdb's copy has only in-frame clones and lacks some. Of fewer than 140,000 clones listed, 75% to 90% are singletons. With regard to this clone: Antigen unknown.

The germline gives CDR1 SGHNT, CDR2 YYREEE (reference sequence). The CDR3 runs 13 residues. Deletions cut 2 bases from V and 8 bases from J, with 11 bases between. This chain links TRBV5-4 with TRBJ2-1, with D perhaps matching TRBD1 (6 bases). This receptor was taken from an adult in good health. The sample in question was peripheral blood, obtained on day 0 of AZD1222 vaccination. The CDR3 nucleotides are TGTGCCAGCAGCTTACAGGGCGGCGATGAGCAGTTCTTC. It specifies CASSLQGGDEQFF.